This T cell receptor beta chain was sequenced during a study of human T cells and chemical hapten exposure. Study-level background: Application of 0.01% DPC to the upper back was done by patch test, with a reading at 6 days. Overall study findings and caveats: PT1 expanded TCR counts and patch test score were linked, and their correlation was positive.

Trimming stripped 2 bases from V and 5 bases from J, with 10 bases between. The CDR3 extends over 15 amino acids. The V gene's germline CDR1 is SEHNR and CDR2 FQNEAQ (reference sequence). This clonotype was seen a few times. Its specificity is unknown. Time point reported: patch test 1, 2 weeks after DPC sensitization. Treatment in this sample: therapeutic diphenylcyclopropenone sensitization with weekly scalp DPC. TCRdb re-derived calls from the RACE reads in MiXCR, one entry per CDR3 protein. The sample includes 180,000 or so distinct CDR3 sequences, roughly 15% seen only once; the top ten take 1.5% to 2%.

The material was whole blood, obtained in connection with sensitization to the hapten diphenylcyclopropenone (DPC). V usage is TRBV7-9 and J usage is TRBJ1-6; possible D gene TRBD1, 5 bases. This clonotype was obtained from a woman aged 25 to 39 with alopecia areata. Some clones in this sample may be carry-over from other donors' samples. The CDR3: CASSLIGTDNSPLHF. The CDR3, as DNA: TGTGCCAGCAGCTTAATAGGGACGGATAATTCACCCCTCCACTTT.